This TCR beta chain was retrieved from a study of shared clonotypes between healthy human individuals. Broader study findings: Exclusively blood specimens were collected; tissue repertoires likely differ.

Samples underwent the assay at deep level. Clones were read by immunoSEQ multiplex PCR, and TCRdb kept only the in-frame ones, dropping some. The table shows about 110,000 clones, with around 68% occurring only once. A note on this clone: Antigen: not known.

Per the germline V gene, CDR1 is MNHEY and CDR2 is SVGAGI. The CDR3 runs to 13 residues. V trimming: 10 bases; J trimming: 2 bases; junction bases outside the gene matches: 6. The sequencing input was memory CD8+ T cells sorted from blood. This sample's subset: CD45RO+ cells pooled with CCR7-negative TemRA cells. V gene TRBV6-5 combines with J gene TRBJ2-3, with 7 bases lining up with TRBD2. The TCR was taken from a woman in her twenties or thirties in good health. The CDR3 DNA reads TGTGCCACCCTTAGCGGGTACACAGATACGCAGTATTTT. Its translation: CATLSGYTDTQYF.